This T cell receptor (beta chain) was observed in a study of glioma-infiltrating T cells. Study as a whole: Presurgical dexamethasone in glioma patients lasted six or fewer days. Study results and limitations: Above-expected tissue-blood divergence occurred in all gliomas, most in low-grade ones. Signature shared blood CDR3 motifs were enriched in low-divergence and depleted in high-divergence patients.

The iRepertoire nested amplicon-rescue multiplex PCR amplified TCR alpha and beta CDR3s from RNA. One-step reverse transcription and amplification started from about 100-400 ng of tissue mRNA or PBMC total RNA. TCRdb ran MiXCR on the multiplex PCR reads and lists one entry per CDR3 protein. The sample includes 300,000 to 400,000 distinct CDR3 sequences, about two fifths of them seen just once. As for this clonotype: What it binds is unknown. This could be a read error, since a much larger clone is one nucleotide away. In this CDR3 the conserved last residue, phenylalanine or tryptophan, is missing, so a read error is likely.

This CDR3 has 14 residues. From germline, CDR1 is MNHEY and CDR2 SMNVEV (reference sequence). Trimming shortened V by 6 bases and J by 3 bases, and 15 bases separated the two germline ends. The gene calls are TRBV27 and TRBJ2-7, with D maybe TRBD1 (5 bases). The sequence was collected from a human donor with low-grade glioma or glioblastoma, undergoing nonglioma brain surgery, or in good health (not recorded which). The sample consisted of glioma tissue, nonneoplastic brain tissue, or PBMCs (not recorded which). CDR3 residues: CASRPLRVGYEQYS. The CDR3, as DNA: TGTGCCAGCAGGCCGCTCAGGGTTGGCTACGAGCAGTACTCC.